The clone carrying this TCR beta chain was counted at least ten times. No antigen is known for it. The V gene's germline CDR1 is SGHTA and CDR2 FQGNSA. This CDR3 spans 16 amino acids. Deletions cut 6 bases from V and 9 bases from J, with 24 bases between. This entry belongs to a study of glioma-infiltrating T cells. Broader study findings: Non-neoplastic patients had below-expected tissue-blood divergence, while all gliomas exceeded expectation. Only very few CDR3 sequences appeared in both tissue and blood.

The iRepertoire nested amplicon-rescue multiplex PCR amplified TCR alpha and beta CDR3s from RNA. Tissue mRNA or PBMC total RNA, about 85-400 ng, went into one-step reverse transcription and amplification. In TCRdb, the multiplex PCR reads were re-called with MiXCR into one record per CDR3 protein. This sample has approximately 12,000 distinct CDR3 sequences, with around a quarter found just once. Material: glioma tissue, nonneoplastic brain tissue, or PBMCs (not recorded which). This receptor was obtained from a human donor with low-grade glioma or glioblastoma, undergoing nonglioma brain surgery, or in good health (not recorded which). The J gene is TRBJ2-4, the V gene TRBV7-2; possible D gene TRBD1, 7 bases. The CDR3 here is CASSFTLQGEAGIQYF. In DNA form, the CDR3 reads TGTGCCAGCAGTTTCACCCTTCAGGGGGAAGCGGGCATTCAGTACTTC.